The clone carrying this TCR beta chain was recorded only once. Its antigen is currently unknown. Mismatch with germline at one junction end may stem from a read error. The CDR3 has 15 residues. Germline lookup yields CDR1 SGHRS and CDR2 YFSETQ. The sample is drawn from a study of shared clonotypes between healthy human individuals. Study-wide findings and caveats: With few donors, the genetic and exposure-history diversity represented was limited.

Researchers ran the assay at a deep level. Assay: immunoSEQ multiplex PCR; the TCRdb copy retains only in-frame clones and omits some. The profile shows some 450,000 clones, roughly three quarters of them singletons. The J gene is TRBJ1-4, the V gene TRBV5-1, with 10 bases identical to TRBD1. This sequence was found in a middle-aged woman in good health. Some clones in this sample may be carry-over from other donors' samples. Specimen: PBMCs. This chain's CDR3 is CAGSQGTGANEKLFF. CDR3 nucleotides: TGCGCCGGCAGTCAAGGGACAGGGGCTAATGAAAAACTGTTTTTT. The complete variable domain, with remaining parts taken from reference TRBV5-1 and TRBJ1-4, reads KAGVTQTPRYLIKTRGQQVTLSCSPISGHRSVSWYQQTPGQGLQFLFEYFSETQRNKGNFPGRFSGRQFSNSRSEMNVSTLELGDSALYLCAGSQGTGANEKLFFGSGTQLSVL.